Below are 10 T cell receptor beta chains sequenced from a single sample in a study of T cell responses to AZD1222 COVID-19 vaccine. Data came from immunoSEQ multiplex PCR; TCRdb stores just in-frame clones and leaves some out. The table includes about 200,000 clones, roughly 92% detected once. The specimen comprised peripheral blood, sampled 28 days after the second AZD1222 dose. Source of these receptors: an adult who received the AZD1222 COVID-19 vaccine.

The chain combines TRBV6-4 with TRBJ2-3; D unresolved. The CDR3 loop spans 15 amino acids. Trimming pared 8 bases from V and 5 bases from J, leaving 20 bases between. In germline, CDR1 is MRHNA, CDR2 SNTAGT. CDR3 coding DNA: TGTGCCAGCTCCCTGCGCGGCCGGGCCGGAGATACGCAGTATTTT. Amino acid sequence: CASSLRGRAGDTQYF.

This chain uses TRBV5-1 with TRBJ2-6; D possibly corresponds to TRBD2 (6 bases). Trimming took 4 bases from V and 0 from J, leaving 8 bases between them. CDR1 SGHRS and CDR2 YFSETQ come from the germline V gene. The CDR3 extends over 15 amino acids. CDR3 DNA sequence: TGCGCCAGCAGCCCGGAGGGCTCTGGGGCCAACGTCCTGACTTTC. It codes for CASSPEGSGANVLTF. The full variable domain, completed using reference TRBV5-1 and TRBJ2-6, is KAGVTQTPRYLIKTRGQQVTLSCSPISGHRSVSWYQQTPGQGLQFLFEYFSETQRNKGNFPGRFSGRQFSNSRSEMNVSTLELGDSALYLCASSPEGSGANVLTFGAGSRLTVL.

The V gene is TRBV28, the J gene TRBJ1-1; TRBD1 matches at 8 bases. CDR1 MDHEN and CDR2 SYDVKM come from the germline V gene. The V segment lost 6 bases and the J segment 7 bases; nucleotides outside the gene matches: 4. The CDR3 has 12 amino acids. The CDR3 DNA is TGTGCCAGCAGGACACAGGGGGTTGAAGCTTTCTTT. Translation: CASRTQGVEAFF.

The chain joins TRBV6-5 to TRBJ1-1; D not resolved. Germline V gene sequence: CDR1 MNHEY, CDR2 SVGAGI. Trimming removed 6 bases from V and 4 bases from J, with 15 bases in between. The CDR3 runs 14 residues. The CDR3 DNA reads TGTGCCAGCAGCGTCGGGCCCCCAGTCACTGAAGCTTTCTTT. Residues: CASSVGPPVTEAFF.

This chain connects TRBV6-5 to TRBJ2-3; TRBD2 aligns across 7 bases. Looked up from germline, CDR1 is MNHEY and CDR2 is SVGAGI. V lost 6 bases and J lost 2; bases outside the gene matches: 5. The length of the CDR3 is 14 residues. This CDR3 reads CASSQRGLTDTQYF. The CDR3 DNA sequence: TGTGCCAGCAGCCAGCGGGGCCTCACAGATACGCAGTATTTT.

The rearrangement joins TRBV5-1 to TRBJ2-5; 9 bases map to TRBD1. After removal of 4 bases from V and 2 bases from J, the junction contained 3 bases not matched to a gene. CDR3 length equals 14 residues. Looked up from germline, CDR1 is SGHRS and CDR2 is YFSETQ. The CDR3 bases are TGCGCCAGCAGCGGACAGGGGAGACAAGAGACCCAGTACTTC. Protein: CASSGQGRQETQYF. The whole variable domain, filled in from reference TRBV5-1 and TRBJ2-5, reads KAGVTQTPRYLIKTRGQQVTLSCSPISGHRSVSWYQQTPGQGLQFLFEYFSETQRNKGNFPGRFSGRQFSNSRSEMNVSTLELGDSALYLCASSGQGRQETQYFGPGTRLLVL.

The V and J genes are TRBV5-1 and TRBJ1-2; tentatively, D is TRBD1 (5 bases). Germline assignment: CDR1 SGHRS and CDR2 YFSETQ. This CDR3 region has 12 residues. Trimming stripped 4 bases from V and 8 bases from J, with 12 bases between. CDR3 protein: CASSQDTGGYTF. In nucleotides, the CDR3 is TGCGCCAGCAGCCAGGACACAGGAGGCTACACCTTC.

CDR3 residues: CASSLTAVLGYTF. DNA of the CDR3: TGTGCCAGCAGCTTGACGGCGGTATTAGGCTACACCTTC. J is TRBJ1-2 and V is TRBV5-8, with no clear D. Trimming stripped 1 base from V and 8 bases from J, with 12 bases between. The CDR3 is 13 amino acids. From germline, CDR1 is SGHTS and CDR2 YDEGEE.

This chain connects TRBV12-3 or TRBV12-4 to TRBJ2-6; D unresolved. The ends were cut back, 2 bases at V and 1 base at J, with 0 bases in the middle. The CDR3 totals 13 residues. The CDR3 is CASSLSGANVLTF. CDR3 in DNA: TGTGCCAGCAGTTTATCTGGGGCCAACGTCCTGACTTTC.

This clone was observed a handful of times. This rearrangement joins TRBV5-4 to TRBJ2-7, with a possible D match to TRBD2 (5 bases). CDR3 length: 11 residues. V lost 4 bases and J 4 bases, leaving 6 bases between the germline ends. Germline CDR1 reads SGHNT; CDR2 reads YYREEE (reference sequence). DNA of the CDR3: TGTGCCAGCAGCGGGGAGTACGAGCAGTACTTC. The encoded protein is CASSGEYEQYF.